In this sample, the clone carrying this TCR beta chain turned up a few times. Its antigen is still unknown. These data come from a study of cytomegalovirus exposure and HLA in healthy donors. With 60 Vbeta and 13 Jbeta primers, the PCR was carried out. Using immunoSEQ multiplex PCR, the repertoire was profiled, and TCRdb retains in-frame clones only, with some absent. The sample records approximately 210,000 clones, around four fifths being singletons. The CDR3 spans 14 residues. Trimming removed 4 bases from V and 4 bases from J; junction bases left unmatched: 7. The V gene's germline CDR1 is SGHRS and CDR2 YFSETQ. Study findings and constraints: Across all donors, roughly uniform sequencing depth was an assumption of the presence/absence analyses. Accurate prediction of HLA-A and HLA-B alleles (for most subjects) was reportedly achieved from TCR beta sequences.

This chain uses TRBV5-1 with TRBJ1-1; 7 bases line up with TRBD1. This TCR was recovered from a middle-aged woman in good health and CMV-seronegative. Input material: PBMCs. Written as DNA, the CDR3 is TGCGCCAGCAGCACCCGACAGGGAGGCACTGAAGCTTTCTTT. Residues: CASSTRQGGTEAFF.